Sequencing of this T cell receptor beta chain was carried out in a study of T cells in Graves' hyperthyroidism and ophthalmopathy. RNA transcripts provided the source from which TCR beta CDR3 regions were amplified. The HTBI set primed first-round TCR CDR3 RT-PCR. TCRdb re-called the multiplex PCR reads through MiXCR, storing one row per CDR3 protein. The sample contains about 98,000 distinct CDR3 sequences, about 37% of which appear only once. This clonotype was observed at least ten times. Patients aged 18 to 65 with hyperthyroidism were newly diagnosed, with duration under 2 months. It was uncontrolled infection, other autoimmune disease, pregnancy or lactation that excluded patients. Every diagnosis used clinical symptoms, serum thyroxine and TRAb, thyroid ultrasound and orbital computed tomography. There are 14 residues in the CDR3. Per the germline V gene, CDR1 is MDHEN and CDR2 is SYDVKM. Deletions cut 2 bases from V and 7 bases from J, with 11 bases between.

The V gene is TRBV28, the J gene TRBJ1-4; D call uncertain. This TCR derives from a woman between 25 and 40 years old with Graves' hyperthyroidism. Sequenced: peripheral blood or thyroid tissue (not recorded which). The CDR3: CASSLRFWGEKLFF. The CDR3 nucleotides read TGTGCCAGCAGTTTAAGGTTTTGGGGTGAAAAACTGTTTTTT.